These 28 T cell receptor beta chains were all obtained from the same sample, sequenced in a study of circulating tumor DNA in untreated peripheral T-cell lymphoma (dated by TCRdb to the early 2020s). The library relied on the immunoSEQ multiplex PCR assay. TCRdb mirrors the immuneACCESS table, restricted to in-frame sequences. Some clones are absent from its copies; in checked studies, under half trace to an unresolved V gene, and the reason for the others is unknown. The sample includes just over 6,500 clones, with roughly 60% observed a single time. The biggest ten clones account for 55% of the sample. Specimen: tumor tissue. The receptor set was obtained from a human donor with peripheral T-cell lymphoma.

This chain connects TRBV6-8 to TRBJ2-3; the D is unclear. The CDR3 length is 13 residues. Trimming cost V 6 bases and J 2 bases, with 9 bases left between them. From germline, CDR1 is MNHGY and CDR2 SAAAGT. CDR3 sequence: CASRNSYTDTQYF. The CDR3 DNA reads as TGTGCCAGCAGGAACAGTTACACAGATACGCAGTATTTT.

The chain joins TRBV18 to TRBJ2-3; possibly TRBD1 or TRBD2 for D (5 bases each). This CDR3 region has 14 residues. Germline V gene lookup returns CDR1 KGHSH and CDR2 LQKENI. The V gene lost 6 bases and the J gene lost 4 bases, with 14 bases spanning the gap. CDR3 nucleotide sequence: TGTGCCAGCTCTGCGACGGGGCCAGCAGATACGCAGTATTTT. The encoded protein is CASSATGPADTQYF.

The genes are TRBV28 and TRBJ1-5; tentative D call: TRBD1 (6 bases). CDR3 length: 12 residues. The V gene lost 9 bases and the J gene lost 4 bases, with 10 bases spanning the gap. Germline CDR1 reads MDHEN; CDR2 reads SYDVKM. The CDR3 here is CASLQGNQPQHF. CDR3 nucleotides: TGTGCCAGTCTACAGGGAAATCAGCCCCAGCATTTT.

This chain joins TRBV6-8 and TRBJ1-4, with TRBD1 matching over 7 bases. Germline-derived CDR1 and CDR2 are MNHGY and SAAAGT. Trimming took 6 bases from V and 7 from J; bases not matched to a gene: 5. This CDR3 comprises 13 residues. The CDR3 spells CASRTGLGEKLFF. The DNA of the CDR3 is TGTGCCAGCAGGACAGGGTTGGGTGAAAAACTGTTTTTT.

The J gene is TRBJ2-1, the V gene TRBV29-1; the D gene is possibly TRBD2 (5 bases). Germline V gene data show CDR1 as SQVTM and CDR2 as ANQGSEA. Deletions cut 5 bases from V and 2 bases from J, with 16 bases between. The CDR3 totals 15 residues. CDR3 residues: CSVPRGSPTYNEQFF. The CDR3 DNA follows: TGCAGCGTTCCCCGGGGTAGCCCCACCTACAATGAGCAGTTCTTC.

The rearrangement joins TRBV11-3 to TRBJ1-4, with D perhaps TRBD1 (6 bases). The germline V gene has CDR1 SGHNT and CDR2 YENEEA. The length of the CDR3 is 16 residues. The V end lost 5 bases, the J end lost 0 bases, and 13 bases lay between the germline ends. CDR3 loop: CASSLGTIATNEKLFF. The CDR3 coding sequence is TGTGCCAGCAGCCTAGGGACAATTGCAACTAATGAAAAACTGTTTTTT.

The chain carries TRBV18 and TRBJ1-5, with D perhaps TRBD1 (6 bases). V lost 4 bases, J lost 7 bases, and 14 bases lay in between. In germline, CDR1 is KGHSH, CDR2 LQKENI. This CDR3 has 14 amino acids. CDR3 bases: TGTGCCAGCTCACGAGAACAGGGAGGCCAGCCCCAGCATTTT. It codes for CASSREQGGQPQHF. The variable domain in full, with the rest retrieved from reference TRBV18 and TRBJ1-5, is NAGVMQNPRHLVRRRGQEARLRCSPMKGHSHVYWYRQLPEEGLKFMVYLQKENIIDESGMPKERFSAEFPKEGPSILRIQQVVRGDSAAYFCASSREQGGQPQHFGDGTRLSIL.

Here the CDR3 reads CASSQDFRQGDYEQYF. DNA of the CDR3: TGTGCCAGCAGCCAAGATTTTAGGCAGGGGGATTACGAGCAGTACTTC. The rearrangement uses TRBV14 and TRBJ2-7, with 7 bases matching TRBD1. J gave up 4 bases and V 0 bases, and 9 bases lay outside the gene matches. The CDR3 has 16 amino acids. In germline, CDR1 is SGHDN, CDR2 FVKESK.

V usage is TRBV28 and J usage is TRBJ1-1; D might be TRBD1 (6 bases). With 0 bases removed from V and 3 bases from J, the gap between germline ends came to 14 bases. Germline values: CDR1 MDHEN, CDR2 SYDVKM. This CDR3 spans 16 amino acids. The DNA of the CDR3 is TGTGCCAGCAGTTTATGTGCGGAGGCAGGGGACACTGAAGCTTTCTTT. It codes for CASSLCAEAGDTEAFF.

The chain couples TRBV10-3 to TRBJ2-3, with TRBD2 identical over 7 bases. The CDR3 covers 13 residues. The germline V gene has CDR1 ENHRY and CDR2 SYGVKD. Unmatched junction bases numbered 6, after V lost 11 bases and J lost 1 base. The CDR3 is CAGREFGTDTQYF. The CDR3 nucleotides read TGTGCCGGGCGGGAGTTTGGCACAGATACGCAGTATTTT.

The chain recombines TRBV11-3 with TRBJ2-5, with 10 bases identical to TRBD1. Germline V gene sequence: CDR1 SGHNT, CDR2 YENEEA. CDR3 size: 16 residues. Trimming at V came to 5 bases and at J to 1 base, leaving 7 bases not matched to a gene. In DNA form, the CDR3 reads TGTGCCAGCAGCAACCGGGACAGGGGTCCCCAAGAGACCCAGTACTTC. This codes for CASSNRDRGPQETQYF.

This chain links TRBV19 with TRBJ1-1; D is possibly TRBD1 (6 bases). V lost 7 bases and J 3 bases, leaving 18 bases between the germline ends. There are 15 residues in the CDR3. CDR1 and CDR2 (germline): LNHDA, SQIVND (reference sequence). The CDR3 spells CASKGEISIHTEAFF. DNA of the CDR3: TGTGCCAGTAAGGGGGAGATTAGCATCCACACTGAAGCTTTCTTT.

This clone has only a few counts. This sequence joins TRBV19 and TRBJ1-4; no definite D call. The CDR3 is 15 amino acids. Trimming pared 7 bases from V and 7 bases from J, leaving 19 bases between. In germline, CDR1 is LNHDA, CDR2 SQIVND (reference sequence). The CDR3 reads CASTLNPGRGEKLFF. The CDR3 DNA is TGTGCCAGTACTCTGAATCCCGGGCGTGGTGAAAAACTGTTTTTT.

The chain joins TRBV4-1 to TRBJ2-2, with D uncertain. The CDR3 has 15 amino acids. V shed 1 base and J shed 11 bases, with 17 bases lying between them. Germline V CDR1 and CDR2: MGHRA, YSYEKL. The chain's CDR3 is CASSQGPRSASELFF. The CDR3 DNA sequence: TGCGCCAGCAGCCAAGGTCCTCGAAGTGCGAGCGAGCTGTTTTTT.

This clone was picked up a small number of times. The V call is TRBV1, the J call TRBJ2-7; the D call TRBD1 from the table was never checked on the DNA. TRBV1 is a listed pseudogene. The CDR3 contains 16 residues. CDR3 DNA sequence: TGCGCCAGCAGCCAAGATCAGGGGGAGGTCTCCTACGAGCAGTACTTC. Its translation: CASSQDQGEVSYEQYF.

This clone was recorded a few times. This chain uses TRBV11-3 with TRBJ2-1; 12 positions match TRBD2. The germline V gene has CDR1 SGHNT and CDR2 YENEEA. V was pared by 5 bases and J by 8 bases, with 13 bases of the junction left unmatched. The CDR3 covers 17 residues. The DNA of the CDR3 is TGTGCCAGCAGCGACCCAACTAGCGGGAGGTTTCTGGATGAGCAGTTCTTC. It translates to CASSDPTSGRFLDEQFF.

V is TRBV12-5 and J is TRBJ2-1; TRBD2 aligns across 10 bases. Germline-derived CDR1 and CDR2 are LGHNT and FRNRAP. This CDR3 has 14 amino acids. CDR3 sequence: CASIASGSIDEQFF. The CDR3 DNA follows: TGTGCCAGCATCGCTAGCGGGAGCATTGATGAGCAGTTCTTC. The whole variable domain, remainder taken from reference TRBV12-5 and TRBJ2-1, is DARVTQTPRHKVTEMGQEVTMRCQPILGHNTVFWYRQTMMQGLELLAYFRNRAPLDDSGMPKDRFSAEMPDATLATLKIQPSEPRDSAVYFCASIASGSIDEQFFGPGTRLTVL.

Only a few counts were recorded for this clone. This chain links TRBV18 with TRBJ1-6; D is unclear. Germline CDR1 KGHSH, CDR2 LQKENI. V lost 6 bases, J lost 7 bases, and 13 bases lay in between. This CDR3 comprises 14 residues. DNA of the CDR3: TGTGCCAGCTCCTTGGGCAGAGGAAATTCACCCCTCCACTTT. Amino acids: CASSLGRGNSPLHF. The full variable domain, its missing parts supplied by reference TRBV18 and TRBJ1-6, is NAGVMQNPRHLVRRRGQEARLRCSPMKGHSHVYWYRQLPEEGLKFMVYLQKENIIDESGMPKERFSAEFPKEGPSILRIQQVVRGDSAAYFCASSLGRGNSPLHFGNGTRLTVT.

CDR3 coding DNA: TGTGCCAGTAGTTGGACAGGCACCGGGGAGCTGTTTTTT. Translating gives CASSWTGTGELFF. This chain connects TRBV19 to TRBJ2-2, with TRBD1 matching 7 bases. The CDR3 has 13 residues. The germline V gene encodes CDR1 LNHDA and CDR2 SQIVND (reference sequence). The J segment lost 4 bases and the V segment lost 5 bases, leaving 1 base of the junction unmatched.

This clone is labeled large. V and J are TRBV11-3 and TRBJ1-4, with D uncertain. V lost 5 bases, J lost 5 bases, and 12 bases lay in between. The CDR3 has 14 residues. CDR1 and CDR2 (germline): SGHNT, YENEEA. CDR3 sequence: CASSPVGQNEKLFF. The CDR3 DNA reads TGTGCCAGCAGCCCCGTTGGCCAGAATGAAAAACTGTTTTTT.

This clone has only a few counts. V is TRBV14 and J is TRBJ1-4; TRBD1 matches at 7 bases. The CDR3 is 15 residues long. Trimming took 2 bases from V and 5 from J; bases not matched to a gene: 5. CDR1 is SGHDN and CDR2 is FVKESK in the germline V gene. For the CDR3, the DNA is TGTGCCAGCAGCCAACGGACAGGAATAAATGAAAAACTGTTTTTT. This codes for CASSQRTGINEKLFF.

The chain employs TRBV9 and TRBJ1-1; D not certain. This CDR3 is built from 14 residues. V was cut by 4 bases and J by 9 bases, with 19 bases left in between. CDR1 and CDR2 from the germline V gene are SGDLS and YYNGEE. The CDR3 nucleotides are TGTGCCAGCAGCACCCTCCCCCGATCCTCTAAAGCTTTCTTT. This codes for CASSTLPRSSKAFF.

CDR3 sequence (DNA): TGTGCCACCAGCCCCGAGGACTGGTTCCGAAATCAGCCCCAGCATTTT. It is translated as CATSPEDWFRNQPQHF. The chain combines TRBV15 with TRBJ1-5; the D is unclear. V was trimmed by 5 bases and J by 4 bases, leaving 18 bases between them. Germline CDR1 reads LNHNV; CDR2 reads YYDKDF (reference sequence). The CDR3 sequence is 16 residues long. The full variable domain, in which reference TRBV15 and TRBJ1-5 provide the parts outside the CDR3, is DAMVIQNPRYQVTQFGKPVTLSCSQTLNHNVMYWYQQKSSQAPKLLFHYYDKDFNNEADTPDNFQSRRPNTSFCFLDIRSPGLGDTAMYLCATSPEDWFRNQPQHFGDGTRLSIL.

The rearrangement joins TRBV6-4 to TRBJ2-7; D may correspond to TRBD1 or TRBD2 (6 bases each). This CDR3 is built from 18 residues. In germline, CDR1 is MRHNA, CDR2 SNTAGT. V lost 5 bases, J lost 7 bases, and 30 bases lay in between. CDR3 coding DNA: TGTGCCAGCAGTTATACCTATACCGCCGCGGGACACCGTGAGGAGCAGTACTTC. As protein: CASSYTYTAAGHREEQYF.

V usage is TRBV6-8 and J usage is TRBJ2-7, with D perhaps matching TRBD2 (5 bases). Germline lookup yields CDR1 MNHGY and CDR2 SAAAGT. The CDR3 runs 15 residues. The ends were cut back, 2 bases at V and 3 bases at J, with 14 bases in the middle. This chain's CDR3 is CASSYTSPSGYEQYF. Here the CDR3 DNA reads TGTGCCAGCAGTTACACTAGTCCCTCCGGCTACGAGCAGTACTTC.

The CDR3 nucleotides read TGCAGCGTTGGAGGTAGCCCCACGGAGACCCAGTACTTC. This encodes CSVGGSPTETQYF. V usage is TRBV29-1 and J usage is TRBJ2-5; D is unclear. This CDR3 contains 13 residues. V lost 4 bases and J 5 bases, leaving 14 bases between the germline ends. The germline gives CDR1 SQVTM, CDR2 ANQGSEA.

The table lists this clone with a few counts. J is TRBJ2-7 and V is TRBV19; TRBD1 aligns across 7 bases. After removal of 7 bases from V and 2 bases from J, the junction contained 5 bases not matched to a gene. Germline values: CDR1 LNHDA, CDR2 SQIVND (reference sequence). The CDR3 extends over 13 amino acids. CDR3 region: CASKLQGTYEQYF. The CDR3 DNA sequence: TGTGCCAGTAAGCTACAGGGGACCTACGAGCAGTACTTC.

Here the CDR3 DNA reads TGCGCCAGCAGGACCTCTAATTCACCCCTCCACTTT. Its protein product is CASRTSNSPLHF. The chain is built from TRBV10-2 and TRBJ1-6; the D is unclear. The CDR3 is 12 amino acids. Germline V gene lookup returns CDR1 WSHSY and CDR2 SAAADI. The V gene lost 6 bases and the J gene lost 6 bases, with 6 bases spanning the gap.